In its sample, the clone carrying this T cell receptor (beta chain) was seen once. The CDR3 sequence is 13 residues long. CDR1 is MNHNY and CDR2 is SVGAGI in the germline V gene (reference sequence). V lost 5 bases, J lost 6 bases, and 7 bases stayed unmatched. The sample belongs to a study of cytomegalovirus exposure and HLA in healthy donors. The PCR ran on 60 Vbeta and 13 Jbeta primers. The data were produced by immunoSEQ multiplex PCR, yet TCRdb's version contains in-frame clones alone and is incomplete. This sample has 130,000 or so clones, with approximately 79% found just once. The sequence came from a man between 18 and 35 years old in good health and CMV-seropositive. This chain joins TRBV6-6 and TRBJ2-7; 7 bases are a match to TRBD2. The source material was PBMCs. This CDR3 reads CASSTGLLSEQYF. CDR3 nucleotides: TGTGCCAGCAGTACGGGACTATTAAGCGAGCAGTACTTC.